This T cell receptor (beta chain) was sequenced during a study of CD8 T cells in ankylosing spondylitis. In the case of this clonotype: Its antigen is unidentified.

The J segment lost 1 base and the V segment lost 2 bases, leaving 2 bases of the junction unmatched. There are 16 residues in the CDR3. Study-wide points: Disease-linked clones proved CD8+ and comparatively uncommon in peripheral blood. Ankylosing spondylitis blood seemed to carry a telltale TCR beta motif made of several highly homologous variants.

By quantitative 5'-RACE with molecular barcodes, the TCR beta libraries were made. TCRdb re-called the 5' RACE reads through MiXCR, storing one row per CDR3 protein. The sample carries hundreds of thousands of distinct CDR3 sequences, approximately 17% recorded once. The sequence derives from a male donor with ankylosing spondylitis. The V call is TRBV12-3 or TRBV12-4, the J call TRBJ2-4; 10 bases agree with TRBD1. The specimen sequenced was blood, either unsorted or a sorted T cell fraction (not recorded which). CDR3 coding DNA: TGTGCCAGCAGTTTACTGGGACAGGGGGCCAAAAACATTCAGTACTTC. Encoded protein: CASSLLGQGAKNIQYF.